This entry features one T cell receptor beta chain sequence. The antigen is undetermined. This record comes from a study of post-analysis software for immune sequencing data. Built from TCR beta cDNA, the libraries had unique molecular identifiers in them. TCRdb independently ran MiXCR on the PCR reads; one entry per CDR3 protein. The table shows roughly 200,000 distinct CDR3 sequences, with 29% occurring only once. The germline gives CDR1 MDHEN, CDR2 SYDVKM. The CDR3 spans 15 residues. Study-wide results and limits: Several TRBV segments were more frequent in patients than controls; TRBV5-6, TRBV5-1 and TRBV20-1 belonged to this group.

The chain joins TRBV28 to TRBJ2-2; 7 bases match TRBD1. The J call is uncertain, as TRBJ1-5 better fits the DNA end. Sequenced sample: blood. This clonotype was sampled from a girl between 2 and 17 years old with multiple sclerosis. CDR3 region: CASSLVGQIREPQHF. The CDR3 DNA follows: TGTGCCAGCAGTTTGGTGGGACAGATCAGGGAGCCCCAGCATTTT.